The present TCR beta chain was sequenced within a study of spatial heterogeneity in lung cancer. Study-wide context: The study observed each unique TCR and UMI combination more than ten times on average in raw reads.

Noted time point: sample taken at primary tumor resection. Researchers sequenced whole RNA taken from tumor, nontumor lung or frozen PBMC without sorting. From the 5' RACE reads, TCRdb called clonotypes with MiXCR, one entry per CDR3 protein. The sample has roughly 10,000 distinct CDR3 sequences; about 24% are singletons. The CDR3 has 15 amino acids. Germline-derived CDR1 and CDR2 are DFQATT and SNEGSKA (reference sequence). V gave up 5 bases and J gave up 6 bases; unmatched junction bases: 11. Many counts were recorded for this clonotype. The TCR sequence derives from a female donor with early-stage non-small cell lung cancer. The chain carries TRBV20-1 and TRBJ2-2, with 8 positions matching TRBD1. Sequenced material: PBMCs, taken at surgery. This CDR3 reads CSALDTDRAAGELFF. The CDR3 nucleotides read TGCAGTGCTCTCGATACGGACAGGGCGGCCGGGGAGCTGTTTTTT.